Listed below are T cell receptor beta chains from one sample, sequenced in a study of T cell responses to AZD1222 COVID-19 vaccine. Clones were read by immunoSEQ multiplex PCR, and TCRdb kept only the in-frame ones, dropping some. The data contain 100,000 to 110,000 clones, 80% to 95% of them singletons. Sequencing was performed on peripheral blood, taken on day 0 of AZD1222 vaccination. The receptors stem from an adult in good health. Both conserved end residues are part of each CDR3. A D gene is named only where the DNA matches it firmly. The listing skips clone size in some rows; elsewhere it reads once, few, many or a size class.

TRBJ1-1	TRBV5-1	-	once	TGCGCCAGCCGCGAGGCCGCAGAGAACACTGAAGCTTTCTTT	CASREAAENTEAFF
TRBJ2-3	TRBV20-1	TRBD2	-	TGCAGTGCTAGTCGACTAGCGGGTCCAGATACGCAGTATTTT	CSASRLAGPDTQYF
TRBJ2-7	TRBV5-1	TRBD2	-	TGCGCCAGCAGCTTGGATGGGAGAGCGGGAGCCCACGAGCAGTACTTC	CASSLDGRAGAHEQYF
TRBJ2-1	TRBV7-3	-	-	TGTGCCAGCAGCACCCTTAACAATGAGCAGTTCTTC	CASSTLNNEQFF
TRBJ2-1	TRBV5-1	TRBD2	once	TGCGCCAGCAGCTTAGCGGGAGGCCTTTCCTACAATGAGCAGTTCTTC	CASSLAGGLSYNEQFF
TRBJ2-6	TRBV18	TRBD1	-	TGTGCCAGCTCACCCCGGGACAGGGGTTCGATTGGGGCCAACGTCCTGACTTTC	CASSPRDRGSIGANVLTF
TRBJ2-7	TRBV5-6	-	-	TGTGCCAGCAGAACGAAACCGGGACAAACCTACGAGCAGTACTTC	CASRTKPGQTYEQYF
TRBJ2-3	TRBV5-6	-	-	TGTGCCAGCAGCTTGGTCGACACCCGCACAGATACGCAGTATTTT	CASSLVDTRTDTQYF
TRBJ2-7	TRBV7-2	-	-	TGTGCCAGCAGCTTAGGGACCGAGGGGGAGCAGTACTTC	CASSLGTEGEQYF
TRBJ2-1	TRBV19	TRBD2	-	TGTGCCAGTAGGACTAGCGGCATCGACAATGAGCAGTTCTTC	CASRTSGIDNEQFF
TRBJ2-7	TRBV29-1	TRBD2	-	TGCAGCGTTCGGACTAGCGGGTACGAGCAGTACTTC	CSVRTSGYEQYF
TRBJ2-2	TRBV5-1	-	-	TGCGCCAGCAGCTTGTTGTGGGAGAACACCGGGGAGCTGTTTTTT	CASSLLWENTGELFF
TRBJ2-1	TRBV23-1	-	-	TGCGCCAGCAGTTTAAGGACTTTCGCCTACAATGAGCAGTTCTTC	CASSLRTFAYNEQFF
TRBJ2-7	TRBV7-8	TRBD2	-	TGTGCCAGCAGCTTACCCCCGGGCGTCGCGGGGGGCGAGCAGTACTTC	CASSLPPGVAGGEQYF
TRBJ1-2	TRBV5-4	-	-	TGTGCCAGCAGCTTGCAAGGGTATGGCTACACCTTC	CASSLQGYGYTF
TRBJ1-4	TRBV2	-	-	TGTGCCAGCAGTGAGCCCCTGCGGGGACGGGGTGAAAAACTGTTTTTT	CASSEPLRGRGEKLFF
TRBJ2-7	TRBV7-6	-	-	TGTGCCAGCAGCCACGGGGCAGACTACGAGCAGTACTTC	CASSHGADYEQYF
TRBJ2-7	TRBV19	TRBD2	-	TGTGCCAGTAGTATAAGCGGGAGCCCCGGGCAGTACTTC	CASSISGSPGQYF
TRBJ1-6	TRBV6-1	-	-	TGTGCCAGCAGTGAAGTGAGCGGTTCACCCCTCCACTTT	CASSEVSGSPLHF
TRBJ2-3	TRBV2	TRBD2	once	TGTGCCAGCCATGGACTAGCGGGATCAGATACGCAGTATTTT	CASHGLAGSDTQYF
TRBJ1-6	TRBV5-1	TRBD1	-	TGCGCCAGCAGCTCGCAGGACAGGGAAAATTCACCCCTCCACTTT	CASSSQDRENSPLHF
TRBJ2-7	TRBV4-1	-	-	TGCGCCAGCAGCCACGCAGTGGGACCCTACGAGCAGTACTTC	CASSHAVGPYEQYF
TRBJ2-5	TRBV30	-	-	TGTGCCTGGACAGGGCGGGAGACCCAGTACTTC	CAWTGRETQYF
TRBJ1-6	TRBV11-2	-	-	TGTGCCAGCAGCCTAGGGCCCAGTTTACCCCTCCACTTT	CASSLGPSLPLHF
TRBJ1-1	TRBV18	-	once	TGTGCCAGCTCGTTTTACGGGGATGAAGCTTTCTTT	CASSFYGDEAFF
TRBJ2-6	TRBV6-4	-	-	TGTGCCAGCAGTGACTCTTTGCGGCCGAGGGTCTCTGGGGCCAACGTCCTGACTTTC	CASSDSLRPRVSGANVLTF
TRBJ1-2	TRBV19	-	-	TGTGCCAGTAGTATAGCTTTCACCAGCCCGTCGGGCTATGGCTACACCTTC	CASSIAFTSPSGYGYTF
TRBJ2-1	TRBV27	-	once	TGTGCCAGCAGTTTATCGTTGGGAAATGAGCAGTTCTTC	CASSLSLGNEQFF
TRBJ2-5	TRBV3-1/TRBV3-2	TRBD2	-	TGTGCCAGCAGCCAAGGCCAGTCTAACGGGGGGCAAGAGACCCAGTACTTC	CASSQGQSNGGQETQYF
TRBJ2-2	TRBV13	-	-	TGTGCCAGCAGCTTAATGGGGACCGGGGAGCTGTTTTTT	CASSLMGTGELFF
TRBJ2-2	TRBV10-2	-	-	TGCGCCAGCAGTGAGGCGGGGCTGACTAGGAACACCGGGGAGCTGTTTTTT	CASSEAGLTRNTGELFF
TRBJ1-5	TRBV3-1/TRBV3-2	-	few	TGTGCCAGCAGCCAAGGGAATCAGCCCCAGCATTTT	CASSQGNQPQHF
TRBJ2-6	TRBV29-1	-	once	TGCAGCGCTGGGGAAGGGGCCAACGTCCTGACTTTC	CSAGEGANVLTF
TRBJ1-6	TRBV30	-	-	TGTGCCTGGAGCACAAACAGGGACTCACCCCTCCACTTT	CAWSTNRDSPLHF
TRBJ1-3	TRBV5-6	TRBD1	-	TGTGCCAGCAGCTTGGAAGGAGGGGGCCCCTCTGGAAACACCATATATTTT	CASSLEGGGPSGNTIYF
TRBJ1-1	TRBV5-4	TRBD1	once	TGTGCCAGCAGTTCCCGGGACAGGTCCGGCACTGAAGCTTTCTTT	CASSSRDRSGTEAFF
TRBJ2-7	TRBV9	-	-	TGTGCCAGCAGCGTAGATGCAGTAACCTACGAGCAGTACTTC	CASSVDAVTYEQYF
TRBJ2-3	TRBV5-1	-	once	TGCGCCAGCAGCTTGGTACAGCTGGGGACAGATACGCAGTATTTT	CASSLVQLGTDTQYF
TRBJ2-7	TRBV7-9	TRBD1	-	TGTGCCAGCAGCCCCCGGGACAGGGGGCTCCACGAGCAGTACTTC	CASSPRDRGLHEQYF
TRBJ1-4	TRBV27	-	-	TGTGCCAGCAGTCTGGCAGGGGCTAATGAAAAACTGTTTTTT	CASSLAGANEKLFF
TRBJ2-4	TRBV28	TRBD2	-	TGTGCCAGCAGTTTGGGACTAGCCGCAGTCGCCAAAAACATTCAGTACTTC	CASSLGLAAVAKNIQYF
TRBJ2-5	TRBV13	-	-	TGTGCCACCACGGGACGTAACCAAGAGACCCAGTACTTC	CATTGRNQETQYF
TRBJ1-1	TRBV2	-	-	TGTGCCAGCGGCGTTACGGGGAACACTGAAGCTTTCTTT	CASGVTGNTEAFF
TRBJ2-1	TRBV30	-	-	TGTGCCTGGAGTGTGGCTAGCGCTAGCTCCTACAATGAGCAGTTCTTC	CAWSVASASSYNEQFF
TRBJ2-5	TRBV5-1	TRBD2	-	TGCGCCAGCAGCTTGGGACTAGCGGGAGAGACCCAGTACTTC	CASSLGLAGETQYF
TRBJ2-1	TRBV18	TRBD2	once	TGTGCCAGCTCGTACACTAGCGGGAGGGACAATGAGCAGTTCTTC	CASSYTSGRDNEQFF
TRBJ2-5	TRBV18	-	-	TGTGCCAGCTCACCACGAAGCGGGGAGACCCAGTACTTC	CASSPRSGETQYF
TRBJ2-7	TRBV27	TRBD2	-	TGTGCCAGCAGGAACCGGACTAGCGGGAGGGAACCCTACGAGCAGTACTTC	CASRNRTSGREPYEQYF
TRBJ2-2	TRBV7-6	-	-	TGTGCCAGCAGCCGAGACTGGACTCGTTTAACCGGGGAGCTGTTTTTT	CASSRDWTRLTGELFF
TRBJ2-1	TRBV28	-	-	TGTGCCAGCAGTTTCCAGGGAGCCCCTTCGTTCTTC	CASSFQGAPSFF
TRBJ2-3	TRBV27	TRBD2	-	TGTGCCAGCAGTTTATGGGGCGGGAGAGGCGCAGATACGCAGTATTTT	CASSLWGGRGADTQYF
TRBJ2-7	TRBV5-8	TRBD1	-	TGTGCCAGCAGCCCACCCGACAGGGTCTACGAGCAGTACTTC	CASSPPDRVYEQYF
TRBJ2-5	TRBV5-6	-	-	TGTGCCAGCAGCCCCCTTGGGTCATCGGGCGCACAAGAGACCCAGTACTTC	CASSPLGSSGAQETQYF
TRBJ2-1	TRBV6-6	-	-	TGTGCCAGCAGTTACCCCGGCCTTGGAGGATTGAATGAGCAGTTCTTC	CASSYPGLGGLNEQFF
TRBJ2-1	TRBV21-1	-	-	TGTGCCAGCAGCAAAGCAGAGGATGAGCAGTTCTTC	CASSKAEDEQFF
TRBJ2-2	TRBV11-2	TRBD1	-	TGTGCCAGCAGCTTAAACCCAGGGGGCGCTGCCGGGGAGCTGTTTTTT	CASSLNPGGAAGELFF
TRBJ1-5	TRBV29-1	TRBD1	-	TGCAGCGTAGGACAGGGGAAAGAGCCCCAGCATTTT	CSVGQGKEPQHF
TRBJ2-1	TRBV19	TRBD2	-	TGTGCCAGTAGTGAGCGGGAGCGCTACAATGAGCAGTTCTTC	CASSERERYNEQFF
TRBJ2-7	TRBV5-1	-	-	TGCGCCAGTTCTCCGGGGGACGAGCAGTACTTC	CASSPGDEQYF
TRBJ2-5	TRBV12-5	TRBD1	-	TGTGCTAGTGGGTCCCCTCGGGACAGGGGAGTGACCCAGTACTTC	CASGSPRDRGVTQYF